This T cell receptor beta chain was obtained from a study of blood T cell repertoires in COVID-19. Produced via immunoSEQ multiplex PCR; TCRdb's table is partial and in-frame only. Seen here are around 250,000 clones, 80% to 90% observed once, and the top ten hold around 3.2%. The CDR3 spans 12 residues. In germline, CDR1 is SGHNT, CDR2 YYREEE (reference sequence). V was clipped by 4 bases and J by 10 bases, with 13 bases between them. Residents of about two dozen US areas, aged about 18 to 95 years, made up the participants. Categorization into cohorts depended on clinical history that participants reported.

This sequence was found in a woman aged 35 to 49 who had been exposed to COVID-19. Specimen: PBMCs or T cells enriched from blood (not recorded which). The chain combines TRBV5-4 with TRBJ2-3, with a possible D match to TRBD1 (5 bases). CDR3 sequence reads: CASSNRPRAQYF. The CDR3 DNA is TGTGCCAGCAGCAACAGGCCCAGAGCGCAGTATTTT.